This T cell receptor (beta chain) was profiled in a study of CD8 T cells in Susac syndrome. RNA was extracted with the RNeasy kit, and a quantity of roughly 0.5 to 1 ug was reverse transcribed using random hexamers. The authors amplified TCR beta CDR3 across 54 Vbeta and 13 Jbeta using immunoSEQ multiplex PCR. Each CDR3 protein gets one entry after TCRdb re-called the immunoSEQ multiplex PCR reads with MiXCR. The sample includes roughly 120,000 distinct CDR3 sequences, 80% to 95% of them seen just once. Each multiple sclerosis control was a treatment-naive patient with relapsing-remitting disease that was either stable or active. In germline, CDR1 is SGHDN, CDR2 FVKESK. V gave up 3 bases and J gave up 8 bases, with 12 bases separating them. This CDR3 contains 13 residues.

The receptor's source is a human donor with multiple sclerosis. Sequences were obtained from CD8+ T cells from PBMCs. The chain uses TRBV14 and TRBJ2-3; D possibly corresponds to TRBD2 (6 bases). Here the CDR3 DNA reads TGTGCCAGCAGCCAGGCACGGAGGGGTACGCAGTATTTT. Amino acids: CASSQARRGTQYF.